The rows below give T cell receptor beta chains drawn from one sample of a study of cytomegalovirus exposure and HLA in healthy donors. The assay was immunoSEQ multiplex PCR, and TCRdb's table has in-frame clones only and misses some. This sample carries roughly 350,000 clones, more than 80% of them seen once, and the ten largest clones take around 0.8%. Sequencing was performed on PBMCs. The origin of the receptors is a woman aged 18-29 years in good health and CMV-seronegative. CDR3s include the opening cysteine and the closing phenylalanine or tryptophan. Fields, in order: V gene, D gene, CDR3 protein. D genes are given only for firm matches.

V gene: TRBV7-2
D gene: TRBD1
CDR3 protein: CASSLEKDRPYEQYF

V gene: TRBV27
D gene: TRBD1
CDR3 protein: CASSRDRDQNTEAFF

V gene: TRBV19
D gene: .
CDR3 protein: CASSITVNTEAFF

V gene: TRBV29-1
D gene: .
CDR3 protein: CSVEVEYGYTF

V gene: TRBV9
D gene: .
CDR3 protein: CASSVATGYGYTF

V gene: TRBV5-1
D gene: TRBD1
CDR3 protein: CASSLGTGSHEQYF

V gene: TRBV5-6
D gene: TRBD2
CDR3 protein: CASSWGGRSYEQYF

V gene: TRBV5-4
D gene: .
CDR3 protein: CASSLRGTYEQYF

V gene: TRBV29-1
D gene: TRBD2
CDR3 protein: CSAGGAGGYSSYNEQFF

V gene: TRBV4-1
D gene: .
CDR3 protein: CASSQPGDSSRYEQYF

V gene: TRBV27
D gene: .
CDR3 protein: CASSPQVSNQPQHF

V gene: TRBV7-9
D gene: TRBD2
CDR3 protein: CASSSVGTSGLTDTQYF

V gene: TRBV7-2
D gene: .
CDR3 protein: CASSPRRESNQPQHF

V gene: TRBV5-6
D gene: TRBD1
CDR3 protein: CASSPGQGGSYEQYF

V gene: TRBV2
D gene: TRBD2
CDR3 protein: CAGGSGTYEQYF

V gene: TRBV27
D gene: .
CDR3 protein: CASRITDTQYF

V gene: TRBV25-1
D gene: TRBD1
CDR3 protein: CASSVNAGTGNYEQYF

V gene: TRBV2
D gene: .
CDR3 protein: CASSGPAGYNEQFF

V gene: TRBV19
D gene: .
CDR3 protein: CASSIQGAKNIQYF

V gene: TRBV9
D gene: .
CDR3 protein: CASSSPLTEPTPNEKLFF

V gene: TRBV5-1
D gene: .
CDR3 protein: CASSFKGDLGYTF

V gene: TRBV5-6
D gene: TRBD1
CDR3 protein: CASSLGGTGPPSVQYF

V gene: TRBV4-1
D gene: TRBD2
CDR3 protein: CASSRGGGDRQYF

V gene: TRBV10-3
D gene: .
CDR3 protein: CAIAQGEETQYF

V gene: TRBV7-8
D gene: .
CDR3 protein: CASSLHQPYSNQPQHF

V gene: TRBV19
D gene: .
CDR3 protein: CASRYTGSNQPQHF

V gene: TRBV15
D gene: TRBD1
CDR3 protein: CATSRDLGTGNGYTF

V gene: TRBV4-3
D gene: .
CDR3 protein: CASSQHLKEGEQFF

V gene: TRBV7-9
D gene: .
CDR3 protein: CASGRSDTQYF

V gene: TRBV5-1
D gene: .
CDR3 protein: CASSLRGWDEQFF

V gene: TRBV4-2
D gene: TRBD2
CDR3 protein: CASSQDSTSGAAGGEQFF

V gene: TRBV7-8
D gene: TRBD1
CDR3 protein: CASSLAKIQGAGYEQYF

V gene: TRBV6-5
D gene: .
CDR3 protein: CASSYSGLYQETQYF

V gene: TRBV15
D gene: .
CDR3 protein: CATSREGQSRNTEAFF

V gene: TRBV6-5
D gene: .
CDR3 protein: CASSSPGLSRYEQYF

V gene: TRBV2
D gene: TRBD1
CDR3 protein: CASLQGAEGTQYF

V gene: TRBV9
D gene: TRBD1
CDR3 protein: CASSVGSGGPQEPQHF

V gene: TRBV9
D gene: TRBD2
CDR3 protein: CASSVDSSGRYTGELFF

V gene: TRBV21-1
D gene: .
CDR3 protein: CASSQKRGLLAGVHEQFF

V gene: TRBV9
D gene: TRBD2
CDR3 protein: CASSVMGEGETQYF

V gene: TRBV7-6
D gene: TRBD2
CDR3 protein: CASSPRTSGASYEQYF